This TCR beta chain was sequenced in a study of T cells after yellow fever vaccination (dated by TCRdb to between 2019 and 2020). Notes on the research overall: The SMART-Seq v4 Ultra Low Input RNA kit was used to prepare libraries from fractions with low cell numbers. Two healthy male donors, one aged 18 to 30 and one aged 30 to 40 years, made up the cohort. To follow T-cell clones before and after primary and booster YFV17D yellow fever vaccination, bulk TCR alpha and beta repertoires were sequenced over time. Blood was drawn at multiple timepoints before and after primary and secondary immunization, with bulk PBMC replicates and cell subsets isolated.

This clonotype was counted ten times or more. Its target antigen remains unknown. Base qualities are not provided; no much larger clone lies one nucleotide away. On the study overall, not on this receptor specifically: The study included only a couple of donors, which limits how far the findings can be generalized. The secondary T-cell response was found to be weaker but faster than the primary response, with a peak reached on day 5 rather than on day 15. FACS-sorted repertoires could contain abundant contaminating clonotypes from the bulk population, so computational filtering was required. After the booster, most clones that had expanded after primary vaccination were detected again (around 96% of CD4 and around nine tenths of CD8), suggesting broad maintenance of memory. A small fraction of clonotypes showed up in both the CD4 and CD8 compartments, probably as a result of convergent recombination.

Sample treatment or condition, as interpreted from the label and publication: live attenuated yellow fever vaccine strain. A standard Ficoll-Paque protocol was used to isolate PBMCs from peripheral blood. Dynabeads CD4 and CD8 positive selection kits were used to isolate the CD4 and CD8 T-cell fractions. RNA was extracted with TriZol from bulk PBMCs, CD4 and CD8 fractions, and dextramer-positive and dextramer-negative fractions. V is shortened by 4 bases, J by 4 bases, and the region joining them spans 10 bases. The CDR3 starts with the cysteine, ends with the phenylalanine, and has 12 residues. The entry retains the CDR3 DNA only, 36 bases that are in frame from base 1. Sequences SQVTM (CDR1) and ANQGSEA (CDR2) are obtained from the germline V gene. TCR cDNA was made using 5'RACE template switching, a step that added a universal primer site and unique molecular identifiers. Priming of cDNA synthesis was performed from both the TCR alpha and TCR beta constant segments. Library amplification involved two PCR steps, and the second step added sample barcodes and sequencing adapters. Libraries were sequenced on Illumina HiSeq 2500 (2x100 bp) or NovaSeq (2x150 bp). As for the authors' bioinformatics: Demultiplexing of reads and collapsing into UMI consensus sequences were performed with MIGEC, and V(D)J alignment was carried out with MiXCR. Vaccine-responding clonotypes were defined with edgeR using replicate PBMC samples, requiring FDR below 0.01 and a log2 fold change above 5 up to day 15. Each bulk clonotype was labeled CD4 or CD8 based on which sequenced repertoire, CD4 or CD8, contained the clonotype at higher abundance. Through fastp at Q25 and MiXCR, TCRdb rebuilt clones from the public reads, retaining in-frame beta chains. Rows with one shared CDR3 protein collapse into an entry with the most common genes and DNA. What appears here as the V and J calls and clone size reflects TCRdb's work, not the paper's. In all, the sample holds 150,000 or so distinct CDR3 sequences, and just over 6.5% of those were seen once. The biggest ten clones account for about 0.61% of the sample.

The source was CD4+ T cells sorted from PBMCs, collected 10 days after the yellow fever booster vaccination. This TCR came from a man aged 30-40 years who received the YFV17D yellow fever vaccine. The V and J segments used are TRBV29-1 and TRBJ2-5; the D gene is possibly TRBD2, with 6 bases matching. In nucleotides, the sequence is TGCAGCGTTGTTACGGGAGCAGAGACCCAGTACTTC. This is translated as CSVVTGAETQYF.